This T cell receptor beta chain is drawn from a study of blood T cell repertoires in COVID-19 (dated by TCRdb to 2018 to 2020). As for the study more broadly: Samples from collaborators originated in the United States, Italy and Spain and spanned both the acute and convalescent phases of COVID-19. The repertoires were released in a freely available public database meant as a resource for research on the immune response to SARS-CoV-2. Sample metadata almost always included a de-identified subject ID, COVID-19 status, age in years and sex. The samples were drawn from the first 160 participants of the ongoing ImmuneRACE study and from 1,254 subjects provided by 6 global collaborators. Where HLA class I and class II types were available, the types were taken from metadata supplied by the sample provider, not from assay-based typing. The prospective study material was composed of cDNA or gDNA derived from T cells, B-cell-depleted T cells, or PBMCs. Deeply sampled blood TCRbeta repertoires from subjects exposed to, actively infected with, or recovered from COVID-19 were included in the dataset. Here is what the overall study found, with its caveats: How much clinical and demographic metadata was included differed by source and by participant, and the metadata was provided uncurated.

As to this clone: Its antigen remains undetermined. Qualities for individual bases were not recorded, and no much larger clone is one base off.

Whole blood was collected in K2EDTA tubes by collaborating institutions according to the institutions' own protocols. For TCRbeta analysis, collaborators shipped samples as frozen whole blood, isolated PBMCs, or DNA extracted from either of those sample types. TCRbeta CDR3 regions were amplified from genomic DNA using the immunoSEQ Assay, a bias-controlled multiplex PCR. The study's own analysis went as follows. Nucleated cell counts per sample were estimated from amplification of reference gene primers within the assay. Sequence reads were collapsed and filtered to measure the absolute abundance of every unique TCRbeta CDR3 rearrangement. Productive Simpson clonality was computed per sample as the square root of Simpson's diversity index over productive rearrangements. Sourced from immuneACCESS, this table was stored by TCRdb with only in-frame sequences that have V and J called. A share of the clones is absent; for the studies checked, an unresolved V gene accounts for under half, and the remainder has no known explanation. V and J calls and clone size come straight from that table; D and trimming were deduced from the DNA. In this sample the table shows 200,000 to 300,000 clones, 70% to 90% of which occur a single time. Nearly 2% of the sample lies in the top ten.

The sequence was collected from a man aged 25 to 40 with active or convalescent COVID-19. The source material was peripheral blood.

This receptor has the CDR3 CASSTTGGRGNQPQHF. The nucleotide sequence reads as follows: TGTGCCAGTAGCACCACAGGTGGTCGAGGCAATCAGCCCCAGCATTTT. The chain is encoded by TRBV19 joined to TRBJ1-5, with a weak D call of TRBD1 (5 bases match). Reading from cysteine to phenylalanine, the CDR3 counts 16 amino acids. Only CDR3 DNA remains: 48 bases, in frame from the first base. Sequences LNHDA (CDR1) and SQIVND (CDR2) are obtained from the germline V gene (reference sequence). V gives up 6 bases and J gives up 2 bases, and the segment between their germline ends measures 17 bases.